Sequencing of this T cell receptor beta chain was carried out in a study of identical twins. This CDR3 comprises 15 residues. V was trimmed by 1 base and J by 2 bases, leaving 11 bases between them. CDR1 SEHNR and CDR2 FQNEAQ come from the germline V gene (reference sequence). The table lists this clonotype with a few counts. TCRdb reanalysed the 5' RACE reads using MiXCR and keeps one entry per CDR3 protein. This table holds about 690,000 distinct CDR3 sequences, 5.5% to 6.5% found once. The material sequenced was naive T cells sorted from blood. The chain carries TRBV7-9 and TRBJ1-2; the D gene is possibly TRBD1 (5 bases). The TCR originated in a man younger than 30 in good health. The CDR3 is CASSLVGVFNYGYTF. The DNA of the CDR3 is TGTGCCAGCAGCTTAGTAGGGGTCTTCAACTATGGCTACACCTTC.